This entry describes one T cell receptor (beta chain). Its antigen is currently unknown. This may be a read error, as it is one base from a much larger clone. None of the patients had undergone any treatment ahead of thyroid surgery. The sample comes from a study of metastatic and nonmetastatic thyroid tumors. Study information: Across blood and tumor or nodule tissue, repertoires from malignant and benign thyroid patients were compared with one another.

General study results and limits: Reports indicated that malignant thyroid tumors showed significantly higher TCR beta diversity than benign nodules did, in blood and tumor.

In the original workflow: A distant-metastasis classifier for papillary thyroid cancer was built using CDR3 differences across clinicopathological groups. With MiXCR, TCRdb reprocessed the PCR reads. TCRdb's processing, not the authors' own work, is the source of the V and J calls. The sample has about 50,000 clones, 20% to 25% seen once; the top ten hold 4% to 5%. This clonotype was sampled from a female donor with papillary thyroid cancer or a benign thyroid nodule (not recorded which). Some clones in this sample may be carry-over from other donors' samples. The sample taken for sequencing was blood.

The CDR3 is CASSSLGTGASYNEHFF. In DNA, the CDR3 is TGTGCCAGCAGCTCCTTGGGGACAGGGGCTTCCTACAATGAGCATTTCTTC. V gene TRBV7-2 combines with J gene TRBJ2-1, with TRBD1 identical over 10 bases. This CDR3 spans 17 amino acids. From germline, CDR1 is SGHTA and CDR2 FQGNSA.